This paragraph reports one T cell receptor beta chain. Its antigen is still unknown. The data derive from a study of vaccination effects on CD4 cells after COVID-19. CDR1 MGHRA and CDR2 YSYEKL come from the germline V gene. The V end lost 0 bases, the J end lost 5 bases, and 13 bases lay between the germline ends. There are 16 residues in the CDR3. Antigen-specific CD4+ T cells expanded by the ViraFEST assay with viral peptide pools were then sequenced. Culture lasted around eleven days before CD4+ T cell isolation. Of the BNT162b2 and mRNA-1273 vaccines, participants received two doses of one or the other. Culturing of a few million PBMC per well took place with approximately 9.3 IU/ml IL-2 and about 9.3 ug/ml peptides. The authors replaced half the medium with IL-2 medium on days 3 and 7. Study observations and caveats: In healthy vaccinees, only 1 of 255 vaccine-induced clones cross-reacted with common cold coronaviruses.

The data were produced by immunoSEQ multiplex PCR, yet TCRdb's version contains in-frame clones alone and is incomplete. Of approximately 28,000 clones in the sample, 60% to 80% were seen once. The sequence was obtained from a human donor who received a COVID-19 vaccine. The V gene is TRBV4-1, the J gene TRBJ1-4, with a weak D call TRBD1 (5 bases). The sample in question was CD4+ T cells from PBMCs cultured with HCoV-229E spike peptides, obtained after COVID-19 vaccination. CDR3 coding DNA: TGCGCCAGCAGCCAAGAATGGGGGTTCATCAATGAAAAACTGTTTTTT. It yields the protein CASSQEWGFINEKLFF.